The TCR beta chain described here comes from a study of blood T cell repertoires in COVID-19. Germline V gene lookup returns CDR1 SGHRS and CDR2 YFSETQ. After removal of 3 bases from V and 5 bases from J, the junction contained 9 bases not matched to a gene. The CDR3 is made up of 16 amino acids. Sequencing used immunoSEQ multiplex PCR; TCRdb keeps in-frame clones, though not all of them. The repertoire consists of 120,000 to 150,000 clones, with about 89% occurring once and the leading ten covering around 6.5%. This sequence originates from a man older than 75 with acute or convalescent COVID-19. The rearrangement links TRBV5-1 to TRBJ2-5; the match to TRBD2 covers 11 bases. Sequencing used peripheral blood. CDR3 sequence reads: CASSSASGGSGETQYF. CDR3 nucleotide sequence: TGCGCCAGCAGCTCGGCTAGCGGGGGGTCGGGGGAGACCCAGTACTTC.